This T cell receptor (beta chain) was retrieved from a study of blood T cell repertoires in COVID-19. This table comes from immunoSEQ multiplex PCR, and its TCRdb copy is limited to in-frame clones, with some not included. The table has about 260,000 clones, 86% seen once. Germline CDR1 is KGHSH and CDR2 is LQKENI. The CDR3 totals 15 residues. Germline trimming cut 4 bases from V and 0 bases from J; bases unmatched to any gene: 2. Material for sequencing was peripheral blood. The J gene is TRBJ2-1, the V gene TRBV18, with 8 positions matching TRBD1. The TCR originated in a man in his forties or fifties who had recovered from COVID-19. The CDR3 DNA is TGTGCCAGCTCACTTGGACAGGGCTCCTACAATGAGCAGTTCTTC. This encodes CASSLGQGSYNEQFF.